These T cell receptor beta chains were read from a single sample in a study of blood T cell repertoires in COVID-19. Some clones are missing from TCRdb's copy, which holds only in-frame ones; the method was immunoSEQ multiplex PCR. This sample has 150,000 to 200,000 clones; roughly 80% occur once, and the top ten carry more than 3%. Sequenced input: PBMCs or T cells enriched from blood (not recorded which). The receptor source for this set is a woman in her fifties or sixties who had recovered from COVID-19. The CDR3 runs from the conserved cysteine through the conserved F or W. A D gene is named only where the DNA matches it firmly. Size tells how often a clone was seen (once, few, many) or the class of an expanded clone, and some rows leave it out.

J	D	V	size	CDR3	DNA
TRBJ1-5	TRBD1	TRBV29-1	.	CSVIGQGGQPQHF	TGCAGCGTCATTGGACAGGGGGGTCAGCCCCAGCATTTT
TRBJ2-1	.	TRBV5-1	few	CASSLTRSGEQFF	TGCGCCAGCAGCTTGACTAGGAGCGGGGAGCAGTTCTTC
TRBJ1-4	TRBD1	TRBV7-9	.	CASGRDRENEKLFF	TGTGCCAGCGGCCGGGACAGAGAGAATGAAAAACTGTTTTTT
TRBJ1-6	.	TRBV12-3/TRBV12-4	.	CASSLPYSPLHF	TGTGCCAGCAGTTTACCCTATTCACCCCTCCACTTT
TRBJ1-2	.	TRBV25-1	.	CASSPGLYGYTF	TGTGCCAGCAGCCCGGGACTCTATGGCTACACCTTC
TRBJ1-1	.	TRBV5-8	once	CASSFGVLNTEAFF	TGTGCCAGCAGCTTCGGAGTCCTGAACACTGAAGCTTTCTTT
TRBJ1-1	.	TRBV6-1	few	CASSDPLGSDRLNTEAFF	TGTGCCAGCAGTGACCCCTTAGGGTCGGACAGACTGAACACTGAAGCTTTCTTT
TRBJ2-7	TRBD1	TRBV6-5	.	CASSRDRGYEQYF	TGTGCCAGCAGCCGGGACAGGGGGTACGAGCAGTACTTC
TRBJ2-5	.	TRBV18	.	CASSPAMSGQETQYF	TGTGCCAGCTCACCAGCGATGAGCGGCCAAGAGACCCAGTACTTC
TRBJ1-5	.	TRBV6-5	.	CASRAYSNQPQHF	TGTGCCAGCAGAGCGTATAGCAATCAGCCCCAGCATTTT
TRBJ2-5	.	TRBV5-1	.	CASSPLGQEETQYF	TGCGCCAGCAGCCCCCTCGGACAAGAAGAGACCCAGTACTTC
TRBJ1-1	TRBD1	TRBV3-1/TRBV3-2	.	CASKGQGVPEAFF	TGTGCCAGCAAGGGACAGGGGGTCCCTGAAGCTTTCTTT
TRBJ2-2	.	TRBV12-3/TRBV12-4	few	CASSRGTGELFF	TGTGCCAGCAGCCGGGGTACCGGGGAGCTGTTTTTT
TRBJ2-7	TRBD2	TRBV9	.	CASNIMAGGGSYEQYF	TGTGCCAGCAACATTATGGCTGGCGGGGGCTCCTACGAGCAGTACTTC
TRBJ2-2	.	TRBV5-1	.	CASTNSLSGTGELFF	TGCGCCAGCACCAACTCACTCTCGGGCACCGGGGAGCTGTTTTTT
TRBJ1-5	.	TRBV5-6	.	CASSPAGKLNQPQHF	TGTGCCAGCAGCCCCGCGGGCAAGCTGAATCAGCCCCAGCATTTT
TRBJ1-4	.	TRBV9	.	CASSVDPGASGEKLFF	TGTGCCAGCAGCGTAGATCCGGGCGCTTCAGGGGAAAAACTGTTTTTT
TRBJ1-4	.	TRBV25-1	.	CASSSSGVNEKLFF	TGTGCCAGCAGCTCATCGGGGGTTAATGAAAAACTGTTTTTT
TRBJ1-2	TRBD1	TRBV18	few	CASSPPGQGGYGYTF	TGTGCCAGCTCACCACCGGGACAGGGGGGCTATGGCTACACCTTC
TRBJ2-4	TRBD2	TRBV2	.	CASSDSGSLNIQYF	TGTGCCAGCAGTGATAGCGGGTCTCTGAACATTCAGTACTTC
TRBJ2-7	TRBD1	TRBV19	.	CASSIAGGLYEQYF	TGTGCCAGTAGTATAGCAGGGGGTCTCTACGAGCAGTACTTC
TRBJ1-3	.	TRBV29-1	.	CSVEGPLNTIYF	TGCAGCGTTGAAGGTCCTCTTAACACCATATATTTT
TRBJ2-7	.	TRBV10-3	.	CAISARAYEQYF	TGTGCCATCAGTGCCAGGGCCTACGAGCAGTACTTC
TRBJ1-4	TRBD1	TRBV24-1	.	CATSDSRDSPNEKLFF	TGTGCCACCAGTGACTCAAGGGACAGTCCTAATGAAAAACTGTTTTTT
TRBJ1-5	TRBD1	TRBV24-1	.	CATSDPTGGPNQPQHF	TGTGCCACCAGTGATCCAACAGGGGGCCCCAATCAGCCCCAGCATTTT
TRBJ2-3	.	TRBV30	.	CAWTSGEKYTDTQYF	TGTGCCTGGACTTCGGGGGAGAAGTACACAGATACGCAGTATTTT
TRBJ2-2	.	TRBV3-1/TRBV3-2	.	CASSHRENTGELFF	TGTGCCAGCAGCCACAGGGAGAACACCGGGGAGCTGTTTTTT